The present T cell receptor (beta chain) was sequenced within a study of T cell responses to AZD1222 COVID-19 vaccine. Regarding the study as a whole: It was only after the peak T cell response that any repertoires were sampled. Possibly, clonal diversity was underestimated; donors were largely white British and included more females. The breadth and depth of Spike-specific TCRs increased once two AZD1222 doses had been given. The study found vaccine-associated CD4 TCRs spanning spike, dominant at 160-218 and 743-854.

Comments on this clone: The target antigen is unknown.

The CDR3 is 12 amino acids. The V end was cut by 4 bases, the J end by 2 bases, with 5 bases between. Germline loops: CDR1 MDHEN, CDR2 SYDVKM. The repertoire was sequenced with immunoSEQ multiplex PCR; TCRdb's copy has only in-frame clones and lacks some. The data show approximately 140,000 clones, 75% to 95% seen once. Sequencing used peripheral blood, obtained 28 days after the second dose of the MenACWY control vaccine. This receptor was obtained from an adult who received the MenACWY meningococcal vaccine as a control. This chain connects TRBV28 to TRBJ2-5; unclear D gene. The CDR3 region is CASSSQQETQYF. In DNA form, the CDR3 reads TGTGCCAGCAGTTCCCAACAAGAGACCCAGTACTTC. The complete variable domain, with remaining parts taken from reference TRBV28 and TRBJ2-5, reads DVKVTQSSRYLVKRTGEKVFLECVQDMDHENMFWYRQDPGLGLRLIYFSYDVKMKEKGDIPEGYSVSREKKERFSLILESASTNQTSMYLCASSSQQETQYFGPGTRLLVL.